This T cell receptor beta chain was found in a study of blood T cell repertoires in COVID-19. Background on the study: The origin of the acute and convalescent COVID-19 samples was the United States, Italy and Spain. Sources were T cells, B-cell-depleted T cells, or PBMCs; the material itself was cDNA or gDNA.

Generated by immunoSEQ multiplex PCR, the TCRdb table keeps only in-frame clones and is missing some. Found here are about 110,000 clones, approximately 88% of them singletons; the top ten hold around 8%. The sequenced material came from peripheral blood. The sequence was collected from a woman aged 35 to 49 with acute or convalescent COVID-19.

The CDR3 region is CASGLVSLAGGPFTGELFF. The CDR3 nucleotides read TGTGCTAGTGGTTTGGTTAGCCTAGCGGGGGGGCCCTTCACCGGGGAGCTGTTTTTT. The chain is built from TRBV12-5 and TRBJ2-2, with 12 positions matching TRBD2. Germline assignment: CDR1 LGHNT and CDR2 FRNRAP. V trimming: 0 bases; J trimming: 4 bases; junction bases outside the gene matches: 9. The CDR3 sequence is 19 residues long.